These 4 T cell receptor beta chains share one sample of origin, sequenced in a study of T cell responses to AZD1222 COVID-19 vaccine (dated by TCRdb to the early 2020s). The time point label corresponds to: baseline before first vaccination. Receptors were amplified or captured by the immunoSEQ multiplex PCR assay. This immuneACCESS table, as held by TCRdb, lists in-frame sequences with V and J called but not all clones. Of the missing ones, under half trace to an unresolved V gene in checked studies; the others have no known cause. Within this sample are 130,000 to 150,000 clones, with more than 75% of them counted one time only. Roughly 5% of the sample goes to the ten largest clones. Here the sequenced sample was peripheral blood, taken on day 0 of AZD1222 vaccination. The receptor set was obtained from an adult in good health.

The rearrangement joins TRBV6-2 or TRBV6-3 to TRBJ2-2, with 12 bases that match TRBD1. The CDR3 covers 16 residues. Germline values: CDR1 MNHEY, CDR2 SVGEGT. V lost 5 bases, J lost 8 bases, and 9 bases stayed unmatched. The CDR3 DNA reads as TGTGCCAGCAGTCCCGCCGGGACAGGGGGCGGGGGGGAGCTGTTTTTT. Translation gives CASSPAGTGGGGELFF.

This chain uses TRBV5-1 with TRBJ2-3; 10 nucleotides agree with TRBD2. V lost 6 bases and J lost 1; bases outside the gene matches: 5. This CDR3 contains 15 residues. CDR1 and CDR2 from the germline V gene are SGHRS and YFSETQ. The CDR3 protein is CASTSSGRGTDTQYF. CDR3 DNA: TGCGCCAGCACTTCTAGCGGGAGAGGCACAGATACGCAGTATTTT.

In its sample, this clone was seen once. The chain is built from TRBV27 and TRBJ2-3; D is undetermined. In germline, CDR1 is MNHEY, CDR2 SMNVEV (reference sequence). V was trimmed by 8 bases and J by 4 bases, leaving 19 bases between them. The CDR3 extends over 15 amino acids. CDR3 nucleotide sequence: TGTGCCAGCGGTCTAGGTCCCTCGGCGGCAGATACGCAGTATTTT. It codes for CASGLGPSAADTQYF.

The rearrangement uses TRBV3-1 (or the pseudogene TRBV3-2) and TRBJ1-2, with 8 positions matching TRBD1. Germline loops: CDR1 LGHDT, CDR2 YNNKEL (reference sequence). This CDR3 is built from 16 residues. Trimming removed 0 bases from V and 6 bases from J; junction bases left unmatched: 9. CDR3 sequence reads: CASSQDLDQGANGYTF. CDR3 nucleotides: TGTGCCAGCAGCCAAGATTTGGACCAGGGGGCGAATGGCTACACCTTC.